The rows below give T cell receptor beta chains drawn from one sample of a study of T cell changes during pregnancy in multiple sclerosis. The table came from immunoSEQ multiplex PCR; TCRdb's copy has only in-frame clones and leaves some out. The data show about 67,000 clones, around 92% seen once. Here the sequenced sample was peripheral blood, taken in the second trimester of pregnancy. The receptor source for this set is a female donor in good health, enrolled as a control in a pregnancy study. The CDR3 runs from the conserved cysteine through the conserved F or W. D genes are given only for firm matches. Size is stated for part of the rows, as once, few or many counts, or as a class when the clone is expanded.

V,D,J,size,DNA,CDR3
TRBV11-2,TRBD2,TRBJ2-7,.,TGTGCCAGCAGCCCCGGGACTAGCGCCTTTTTGCAGTACTTC,CASSPGTSAFLQYF
TRBV30,.,TRBJ1-2,.,TGTGCCTGGAGTGTTGAGGGTTCCTCGTGGGGCTACACCTTC,CAWSVEGSSWGYTF
TRBV10-3,.,TRBJ2-1,.,TGTGCCATCAGTGAGTTCGGCGGCTCCTACAATGAGCAGTTCTTC,CAISEFGGSYNEQFF
TRBV11-2,.,TRBJ1-1,.,TGTGCCAGCAGCGCCTACAGGGTCAAGAACACTGAAGCTTTCTTT,CASSAYRVKNTEAFF
TRBV7-9,.,TRBJ2-5,.,TGTGCCAGCAGCTTTAGACTAGAAGAGACCCAGTACTTC,CASSFRLEETQYF
TRBV21-1,.,TRBJ1-4,.,TGTGCCAGCAGCAAAGTGGCACTACAGGGTCAGCGTGAAAAACTGTTTTTT,CASSKVALQGQREKLFF
TRBV7-2,.,TRBJ2-7,.,TGTGCCAGCGGAAGGGTGGACAGCTACGAGCAGTACTTC,CASGRVDSYEQYF
TRBV9,.,TRBJ2-5,.,TGTGCCAGCAGCCCCCGCCAGGGGCAAGAGACCCAGTACTTC,CASSPRQGQETQYF
TRBV27,TRBD1,TRBJ2-5,.,TGTGCCAGCAGTCCTAGACAGGGGTGGGGAGTTGAGACCCAGTACTTC,CASSPRQGWGVETQYF
TRBV5-4,TRBD2,TRBJ2-7,.,TGTGCCAGCAGCGACCAATCGGGACTAGCCTACGAGCAGTACTTC,CASSDQSGLAYEQYF
TRBV29-1,.,TRBJ2-7,.,TGCAGCGTAGTAAGCGGGTCCTACGAGCAGTACTTC,CSVVSGSYEQYF
TRBV5-6,.,TRBJ1-2,.,TGTGCCAGCAGCTTGGAAGCGGGTGAGCGATATCTCTATGGCTACACCTTC,CASSLEAGERYLYGYTF
TRBV27,TRBD1,TRBJ2-7,.,TGTGCCAGCATGGGCAGAGGGGGCCGATCCTACGAGCAGTACTTC,CASMGRGGRSYEQYF
TRBV7-2,TRBD2,TRBJ2-1,.,TGTGCCAGCAGCCTGGGACTAGCGGGAGGGGGTGAGCAGTTCTTC,CASSLGLAGGGEQFF
TRBV29-1,.,TRBJ2-7,.,TGCAGCGTTGCCGTAGGGGCAGGGGACTACGAGCAGTACTTC,CSVAVGAGDYEQYF
TRBV6-6,.,TRBJ2-5,.,TGTGCCAGTGAGATCGAGCACCAAGAGACCCAGTACTTC,CASEIEHQETQYF
TRBV18,TRBD2,TRBJ2-2,once,TGTGCCAGCTCACCAGTCTTCGGGGGGGACACCGGGGAGCTGTTTTTT,CASSPVFGGDTGELFF
TRBV6-1,TRBD2,TRBJ2-5,once,TGTGCCAGCAGTGAAACTAGCGGGGGGCCGGAGACCCAGTACTTC,CASSETSGGPETQYF
TRBV7-9,.,TRBJ2-1,once,TGTGCCAGCAGTTACGGACAGATCAATGAGCAGTTCTTC,CASSYGQINEQFF
TRBV4-1,.,TRBJ2-7,.,TGCGCCAGCTCGGAGGACAGAGTCTACGAGCAGTACTTC,CASSEDRVYEQYF
TRBV10-1,.,TRBJ1-3,.,TGCGCCAGCAGTGAGAAGGGGGGGTTTAGGGTATACGGCACCATATATTTT,CASSEKGGFRVYGTIYF
TRBV30,TRBD1,TRBJ1-4,.,TGTGCCTACGACCGGGACAGGGTAGAAAAACTGTTTTTT,CAYDRDRVEKLFF
TRBV27,.,TRBJ2-6,.,TGTGCCAGCAGCCCCTGGCCAGCGCTCTCTGGGGCCAACGTCCTGACTTTC,CASSPWPALSGANVLTF
TRBV7-3,TRBD2,TRBJ2-1,.,TGTGCCAGCAGCTTATTAGCGGGAGGTAGGAATGAGCAGTTCTTC,CASSLLAGGRNEQFF
TRBV6-4,.,TRBJ1-1,.,TGTGCCAGCAGTGACGGCCGGGGAACCTCTGAAGCTTTCTTT,CASSDGRGTSEAFF
TRBV14,.,TRBJ2-1,.,TGTGCCAGCAGCCAAGGGCTCCGGCTGAGCGATGAGCAGTTCTTC,CASSQGLRLSDEQFF
TRBV7-3,.,TRBJ2-4,.,TGTGCCAGCAGCGGCAGTGGGGGAGGCAAAAACATTCAGTACTTC,CASSGSGGGKNIQYF
TRBV2,TRBD1,TRBJ1-3,.,TGTGCCAGCAGTGAAGGGAGGTGGACAGGAGCTGGAAACACCATATATTTT,CASSEGRWTGAGNTIYF
TRBV6-6,TRBD2,TRBJ2-5,.,TGTGCCAGCAGTACCGGACTAGCGGGATCACCAGGGACCCAGTACTTC,CASSTGLAGSPGTQYF
TRBV21-1,.,TRBJ1-4,few,TGTGCCAGCAGCAAAGACGGGGGTCAACAACATGAAAAACTGTTTTTT,CASSKDGGQQHEKLFF
TRBV5-3,TRBD2,TRBJ2-1,.,TGTGCCAGAAGGGCGTGGCGGGAGGGCCGGCAGTTCTTC,CARRAWREGRQFF
TRBV7-3,TRBD1,TRBJ2-7,.,TGTGCCAGCAGCCCCAGGACAGGGGGACACGAGCAGTACTTC,CASSPRTGGHEQYF
TRBV4-3,.,TRBJ2-2,once,TGCGCCAGCAGCCAGGACAAACTGAACACCGGGGAGCTGTTTTTT,CASSQDKLNTGELFF
TRBV15,TRBD2,TRBJ2-6,.,TGTGCCACCAGCAGAGTAACTAGCGGGAGGTCAGCTGGGGCCAACGTCCTGACTTTC,CATSRVTSGRSAGANVLTF
TRBV9,TRBD1,TRBJ1-1,.,TGTGCCAGCAGCTCCGAGGGGGCAGTAGAAGCTTTCTTT,CASSSEGAVEAFF
TRBV21-1,.,TRBJ2-3,.,TGTGCCAGCAGCGGCCGTCCGGGGGGGCCAGATACGCAGTATTTT,CASSGRPGGPDTQYF
TRBV6-5,.,TRBJ1-1,.,TGTGCCAGCAGGACCGGGGGCGGGGGGACTGAAGCTTTCTTT,CASRTGGGGTEAFF
TRBV4-3,.,TRBJ2-1,.,TGCGCCAGCAGCCATACCCCCAGCTACAATGAGCAGTTCTTC,CASSHTPSYNEQFF
TRBV7-2,.,TRBJ1-3,.,TGTGCCAGCAGCTTTAGTGGGCCCTTCACTGGAAACACCATATATTTT,CASSFSGPFTGNTIYF
TRBV5-4,TRBD2,TRBJ2-7,.,TGTGCCAGCAGCACACCGGGACTATCTTCCGAGCAGTACTTC,CASSTPGLSSEQYF